This T cell receptor (beta chain) was profiled in a study of blood T cell repertoires in COVID-19. Turning to the study itself: Nucleic acid was either cDNA or gDNA, and it came from T cells, B-cell-depleted T cells, or PBMCs.

The CDR3 sequence is 15 residues long. Germline V gene lookup returns CDR1 MNHEY and CDR2 SMNVEV (reference sequence). Trimming took off 2 bases at V and 6 bases at J, with 14 bases between the two ends. Libraries were prepared by immunoSEQ multiplex PCR; TCRdb keeps only in-frame clonotypes and omits some of them. Seen here are around 250,000 clones, approximately 80% observed once, and the top ten hold 1.9%. The chain recombines TRBV27 with TRBJ2-1; D might be TRBD2 (5 bases). The receptor's source is a woman of 80 years or more with acute or convalescent COVID-19. Sequenced input: peripheral blood. In DNA, the CDR3 is TGTGCCAGCAGTTTAAGAAAGGGCCGGGGCAATGAGCAGTTCTTC. Residues: CASSLRKGRGNEQFF.